The sequence of this T cell receptor (beta chain) was determined in a study of shared clonotypes between healthy human individuals. At deep level, the assay was performed. Ten immunoSEQ deep assay plates served to sequence unsorted PBMC DNA. Method: immunoSEQ multiplex PCR; TCRdb's copy keeps in-frame clones and lacks some. The sample yields around 500,000 clones, 70% to 80% seen once. This CDR3 spans 16 amino acids. Germline CDR1 reads SGDLS; CDR2 reads YYNGEE. With 0 bases removed from V and 4 bases from J, the gap between germline ends came to 16 bases. This TCR derives from a woman aged 40 to 50 in good health. Some clones in this sample may be carry-over from other donors' samples. The material sequenced was PBMCs. V is TRBV9 and J is TRBJ1-2; D gene uncertain. This CDR3 is CASSVATRGPLYGYTF. DNA for the CDR3: TGTGCCAGCAGCGTAGCTACGAGAGGGCCCCTCTATGGCTACACCTTC.